The T cell receptor beta chain described here comes from a study of control samples from healthy donors and cancer patients. TCRdb's copy holds only in-frame clones and misses some; the assay was immunoSEQ multiplex PCR. There are about 140,000 clones in the sample; roughly nine tenths occur only once, and around 7.3% lies in the top ten. Trimming left V 4 bases short and J 0 bases short, with 11 bases between. Per germline, CDR1 SGHTS and CDR2 YDEGEE. The CDR3 length is 15 residues. The sequenced sample consisted of blood. This clonotype originated in a man between 18 and 35 years old in good health. This chain connects TRBV5-8 to TRBJ2-1, with no clear D. CDR3 DNA sequence: TGTGCCAGCAGCGTTGACGCCCACTCCTACAATGAGCAGTTCTTC. Its protein is CASSVDAHSYNEQFF.